Listed here are 21 T cell receptor beta chains from one sample, sequenced in a study of cytomegalovirus exposure and HLA in healthy donors (dated by TCRdb to about 2017). Preparation of the library involved the immunoSEQ multiplex PCR assay. The table was pulled from immuneACCESS by TCRdb, which kept in-frame rearrangements only. Such tables lose some clones; where checked, under half of the loss comes from unresolved V genes, and the rest has no known cause. For this sample the table gives around 160,000 clones, of which about four fifths were detected only once. The ten largest make up about a tenth of the sample. The material sequenced was PBMCs. The receptors originated from a man aged 25 to 40 in good health and CMV-seropositive.

This chain links TRBV6-5 with TRBJ1-2, with 8 bases identical to TRBD1. The V gene end was trimmed by 5 bases and the J gene end by 7 bases; junction bases not matched to a gene: 6. This CDR3 is 13 amino acids long. CDR1 and CDR2 from the germline V gene are MNHEY and SVGAGI. The CDR3 DNA reads TGTGCCAGCAGTCAAGACAGGGGTGGTGGCTACACCTTC. It translates to CASSQDRGGGYTF.

The rearrangement uses TRBV5-5 and TRBJ1-1; D not certain. Per germline, CDR1 SGHKS and CDR2 YYEKEE (reference sequence). V was shortened by 4 bases and J by 0 bases, with 13 bases between the two germline ends. The CDR3 is made up of 15 amino acids. This chain's CDR3 is CASSPLSGMNTEAFF. In DNA, the CDR3 is TGTGCCAGCAGCCCCCTTTCGGGAATGAACACTGAAGCTTTCTTT.

The rearrangement joins TRBV7-2 to TRBJ2-2; possible D gene TRBD2, 5 bases. Germline CDR1 and CDR2: SGHTA and FQGNSA. The germline V and J ends were trimmed by 5 bases and 1 base, with 14 bases remaining between them. This CDR3 contains 16 residues. The CDR3 loop is CASSRLRVMNTGELFF. In DNA form, the CDR3 reads TGTGCCAGCAGCCGACTGCGGGTTATGAACACCGGGGAGCTGTTTTTT.

The genes are TRBV27 and TRBJ2-5, with 10 bases identical to TRBD1. With 4 bases clipped from V and 5 bases from J, the junction kept 19 bases outside the gene matches. CDR3 length equals 19 residues. Germline lookup yields CDR1 MNHEY and CDR2 SMNVEV (reference sequence). The CDR3 coding sequence is TGTGCCAGCAGTTCACTTCCGGGACAGGGGTTTCGTTTTTGGGAGACCCAGTACTTC. Its protein is CASSSLPGQGFRFWETQYF.

This clone was counted a few times. The chain carries TRBV7-8 and TRBJ2-2; 7 bases line up with TRBD1. V shed 5 bases and J 5 bases; nucleotides not matched to a gene: 8. CDR3 length: 15 residues. CDR1 SGHVS and CDR2 FQNEAQ come from the germline V gene. The chain's CDR3 is CASSLFRQGTGELFF. The DNA of the CDR3 is TGTGCCAGCAGCCTATTTCGACAGGGAACCGGGGAGCTGTTTTTT.

This chain links TRBV7-2 with TRBJ2-7; 7 nucleotides align to TRBD2. Trimming cost V 4 bases and J 0 bases; bases outside gene matches: 3. Germline V gene lookup returns CDR1 SGHTA and CDR2 FQGNSA. The CDR3 length is 14 residues. CDR3 nucleotides: TGTGCCAGCAGCTCGCAGCGGGACTCCTACGAGCAGTACTTC. This codes for CASSSQRDSYEQYF.

The chain couples TRBV9 to TRBJ2-7; 7 nucleotides match TRBD1. Germline trimming cut 3 bases from V and 0 bases from J; bases unmatched to any gene: 9. The CDR3 has 16 residues. Germline assignment: CDR1 SGDLS and CDR2 YYNGEE. The CDR3 DNA sequence: TGTGCCAGCAGCGGCAGACCGGGACAGAACTCCTACGAGCAGTACTTC. Translated, it gives CASSGRPGQNSYEQYF.

The V and J genes are TRBV6-5 and TRBJ2-2; the match to TRBD2 covers 8 bases. The trim removed 8 bases at V and 6 bases at J, leaving 5 bases unmatched. The CDR3 is 13 residues long. Germline lookup yields CDR1 MNHEY and CDR2 SVGAGI. The CDR3 here is CASFGGAAGELFF. CDR3 coding DNA: TGTGCCAGCTTCGGGGGGGCCGCCGGGGAGCTGTTTTTT.

The chain links TRBV29-1 to TRBJ2-1; the match to TRBD2 covers 8 bases. The CDR3 sequence is 14 residues long. In germline, CDR1 is SQVTM, CDR2 ANQGSEA. The V segment lost 7 bases and the J segment 6 bases; nucleotides outside the gene matches: 11. The CDR3, as DNA: TGCAGCGCCTTCGGAGCGGGAGCTTCCAATGAGCAGTTCTTC. Translated, it gives CSAFGAGASNEQFF.

DNA of the CDR3: TGTGCCAGCAGCCCTAGACTAGCGGGGAACTCCTACAATGAGCAGTTCTTC. Encoded protein: CASSPRLAGNSYNEQFF. V usage is TRBV7-9 and J usage is TRBJ2-1; 11 positions agree with TRBD2. The CDR3 runs to 17 residues. Losses at the gene ends were 5 bases for V and 0 bases for J; bases not matched to a gene: 6. From germline, CDR1 is SEHNR and CDR2 FQNEAQ (reference sequence).

The chain carries TRBV7-6 and TRBJ2-7; 7 bases align to TRBD1. Germline CDR1 and CDR2: SGHVS and FNYEAQ. The V and J ends lost 5 bases and 4 bases, in that order; junction bases with no gene match: 11. The CDR3 length is 15 residues. CDR3 in DNA: TGTGCCAGCAGCCCAAAACGGGACAGCGATTACGAGCAGTACTTC. Translated, it gives CASSPKRDSDYEQYF.

This sequence joins TRBV2 and TRBJ1-6, with a tentative D call TRBD1 (5 bases). Germline CDR1 SNHLY, CDR2 FYNNEI. With 4 bases removed from V and 2 bases from J, the gap between germline ends came to 9 bases. The CDR3 contains 15 residues. CDR3 sequence: CASSARAAYNSPLHF. CDR3 sequence (DNA): TGTGCCAGCAGTGCCAGGGCGGCCTATAATTCACCCCTCCACTTT.

The rearrangement joins TRBV4-1 to TRBJ2-1; a weak D match, TRBD1 (6 bases). Per the germline V gene, CDR1 is MGHRA and CDR2 is YSYEKL. Trimming shortened V by 0 bases and J by 2 bases, and 17 bases separated the two germline ends. This CDR3 comprises 18 residues. The DNA of the CDR3 is TGCGCCAGCAGCCAAGATGCCCGCCGGACAGTAACCTACAATGAGCAGTTCTTC. This translates into CASSQDARRTVTYNEQFF.

The chain has TRBV4-1 and TRBJ2-5; possibly TRBD1 for D (5 bases). The length of the CDR3 is 14 residues. V lost 4 bases and J lost 3, with 12 bases in between. Per germline, CDR1 MGHRA and CDR2 YSYEKL. The CDR3 DNA reads as TGCGCCAGCAGCCCAACTGGGGCTGAAGAGACCCAGTACTTC. Protein sequence: CASSPTGAEETQYF.

This chain joins TRBV5-1 and TRBJ2-7, with D unclear. The CDR3 sequence is 13 residues long. Germline CDR1 is SGHRS and CDR2 is YFSETQ. V lost 5 bases, J lost 3 bases, and 12 bases lay in between. CDR3 nucleotides: TGCGCCAGCAGTCCGGCGGTGTTCTACGAGCAGTACTTC. It translates to CASSPAVFYEQYF.

In its sample, this clone was seen once. The CDR3 region has the DNA TGCGCCAGCAGCTTGGCGGGGGGTACTGGAAACACCATATATTTT. Its translation is CASSLAGGTGNTIYF. The chain has TRBV5-1 and TRBJ1-3; a possible D gene is TRBD1 (5 bases). CDR1 is SGHRS and CDR2 is YFSETQ in the germline V gene. The V and J ends lost 0 bases and 2 bases respectively, with 9 bases between them. The CDR3 extends over 15 amino acids. The complete variable domain, with remaining parts taken from reference TRBV5-1 and TRBJ1-3, reads KAGVTQTPRYLIKTRGQQVTLSCSPISGHRSVSWYQQTPGQGLQFLFEYFSETQRNKGNFPGRFSGRQFSNSRSEMNVSTLELGDSALYLCASSLAGGTGNTIYFGEGSWLTVV.

The chain has TRBV28 and TRBJ2-6; a weak D match, TRBD2 (6 bases). This CDR3 has 14 amino acids. The germline CDR1 and CDR2 sequences are MDHEN and SYDVKM. Trimming left V 8 bases short and J 1 base short, with 9 bases between. For the CDR3, the DNA is TGTGCCAGCCACAGCGGGTCTGGGGCCAACGTCCTGACTTTC. Translation: CASHSGSGANVLTF.

The CDR3 reads CASSVEPGQGADTQYF. As DNA, the CDR3 is TGTGCCAGCAGCGTAGAACCGGGACAGGGGGCAGATACGCAGTATTTT. This rearrangement joins TRBV9 to TRBJ2-3; 11 bases match TRBD1. V dropped 0 bases and J dropped 4; count of bases not matched to a gene: 4. Germline V gene lookup returns CDR1 SGDLS and CDR2 YYNGEE. The CDR3 consists of 16 residues.

The chain has TRBV7-9 and TRBJ1-4, with D perhaps matching TRBD1 (5 bases). The V and J ends lost 3 bases and 0 bases respectively, with 8 bases between them. This CDR3 has 15 residues. Per germline, CDR1 SEHNR and CDR2 FQNEAQ (reference sequence). CDR3 sequence reads: CASSLGRATNEKLFF. In DNA form, the CDR3 reads TGTGCCAGCAGCTTGGGCAGGGCAACTAATGAAAAACTGTTTTTT.

This chain connects TRBV27 to TRBJ1-1, with 7 bases fitting TRBD1. CDR3 length: 15 residues. J lost 5 bases, V lost 0 bases, and 6 bases had no gene match. Germline CDR1 is MNHEY and CDR2 is SMNVEV (reference sequence). Here the CDR3 DNA reads TGTGCCAGCAGTTTATCGGCAGGGGGGTGGACTGAAGCTTTCTTT. Translation gives CASSLSAGGWTEAFF.

The chain carries TRBV5-1 and TRBJ2-7; 7 bases map to TRBD1. The CDR3 spans 17 residues. The J segment lost 0 bases and the V segment lost 0 bases, leaving 9 bases of the junction unmatched. Germline CDR1 is SGHRS and CDR2 is YFSETQ. CDR3 bases: TGCGCCAGCAGCTTGGTCCCCCGGGACAGCTTCTCCTACGAGCAGTACTTC. It codes for CASSLVPRDSFSYEQYF.